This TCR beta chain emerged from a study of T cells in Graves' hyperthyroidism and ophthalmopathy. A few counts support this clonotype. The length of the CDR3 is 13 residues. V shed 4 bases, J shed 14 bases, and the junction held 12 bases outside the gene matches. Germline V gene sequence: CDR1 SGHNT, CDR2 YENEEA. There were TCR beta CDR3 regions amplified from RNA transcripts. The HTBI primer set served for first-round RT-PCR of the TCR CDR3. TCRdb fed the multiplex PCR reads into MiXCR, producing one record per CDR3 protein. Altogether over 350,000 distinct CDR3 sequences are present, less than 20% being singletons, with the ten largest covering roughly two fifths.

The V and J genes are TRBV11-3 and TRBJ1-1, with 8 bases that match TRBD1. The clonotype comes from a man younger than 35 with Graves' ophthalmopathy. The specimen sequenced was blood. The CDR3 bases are TGTGCCAGCAGCTCCCTATCGGACAGGGTGGAATTCTTT. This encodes CASSSLSDRVEFF.